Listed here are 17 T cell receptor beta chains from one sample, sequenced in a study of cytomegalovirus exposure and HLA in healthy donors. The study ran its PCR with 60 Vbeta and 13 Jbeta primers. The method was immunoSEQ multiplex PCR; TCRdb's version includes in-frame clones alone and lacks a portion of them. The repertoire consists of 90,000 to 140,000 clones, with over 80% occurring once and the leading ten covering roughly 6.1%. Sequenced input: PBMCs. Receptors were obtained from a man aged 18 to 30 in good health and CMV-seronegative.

CDR3 coding DNA: TGTGCCAGCTCACCTAAAAAAGAGACCCAGTACTTC. Its translation is CASSPKKETQYF. The gene calls are TRBV18 and TRBJ2-5; D unclear. The CDR3 is made up of 12 amino acids. V dropped 3 bases and J dropped 3 bases, with 5 bases sitting between them. Germline CDR1 is KGHSH and CDR2 is LQKENI.

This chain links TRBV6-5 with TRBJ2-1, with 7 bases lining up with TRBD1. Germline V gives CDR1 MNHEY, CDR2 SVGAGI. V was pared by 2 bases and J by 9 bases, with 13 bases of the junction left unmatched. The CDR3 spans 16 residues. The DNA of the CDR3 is TGTGCCAGCAGTTACGGTTTCACCCCAGGGGGTACTGAGCAGTTCTTC. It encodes CASSYGFTPGGTEQFF.

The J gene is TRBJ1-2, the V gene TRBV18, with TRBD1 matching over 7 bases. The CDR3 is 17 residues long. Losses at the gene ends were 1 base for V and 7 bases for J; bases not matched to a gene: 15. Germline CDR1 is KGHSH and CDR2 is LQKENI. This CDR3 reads CASSPLSNRGYRSGYTF. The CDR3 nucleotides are TGTGCCAGCTCACCACTTTCGAACAGGGGTTACCGGAGTGGCTACACCTTC.

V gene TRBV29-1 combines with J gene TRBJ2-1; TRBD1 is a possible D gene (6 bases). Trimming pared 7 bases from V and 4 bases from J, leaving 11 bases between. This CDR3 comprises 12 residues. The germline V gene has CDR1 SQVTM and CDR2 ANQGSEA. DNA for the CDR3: TGCAGCGCCCTGAGGGGGTACAATGAGCAGTTCTTC. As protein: CSALRGYNEQFF.

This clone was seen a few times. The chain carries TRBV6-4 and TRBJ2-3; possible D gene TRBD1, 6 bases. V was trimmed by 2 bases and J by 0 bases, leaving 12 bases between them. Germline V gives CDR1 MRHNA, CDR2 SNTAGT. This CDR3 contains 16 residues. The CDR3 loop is CASSDRGGPSTDTQYF. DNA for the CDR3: TGTGCCAGCAGTGACCGAGGGGGACCTAGCACAGATACGCAGTATTTT.

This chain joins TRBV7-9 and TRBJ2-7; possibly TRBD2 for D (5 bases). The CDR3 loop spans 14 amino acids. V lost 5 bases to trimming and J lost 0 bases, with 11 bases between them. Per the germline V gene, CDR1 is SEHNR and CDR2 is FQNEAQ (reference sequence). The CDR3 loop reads CASSVPTNSYEQYF. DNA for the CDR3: TGTGCCAGCAGCGTCCCGACTAACTCCTACGAGCAGTACTTC.

CDR3 sequence: CASSQRTSDTDTQYF. CDR3 DNA sequence: TGTGCCAGCAGTCAACGGACTAGCGACACAGATACGCAGTATTTT. The chain recombines TRBV6-5 with TRBJ2-3; TRBD2 matches at 9 bases. In germline, CDR1 is MNHEY, CDR2 SVGAGI. The CDR3 is 15 residues long. V lost 5 bases, J lost 2 bases, and 5 bases stayed unmatched.

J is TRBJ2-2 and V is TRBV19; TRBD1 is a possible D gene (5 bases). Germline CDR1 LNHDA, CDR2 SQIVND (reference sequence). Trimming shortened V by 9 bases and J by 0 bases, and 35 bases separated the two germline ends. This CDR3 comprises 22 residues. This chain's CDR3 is CASLDHEPPLWVRQTNTGELFF. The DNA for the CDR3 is TGTGCCAGCCTCGATCACGAGCCCCCCTTGTGGGTGAGACAGACGAACACCGGGGAGCTGTTTTTT.

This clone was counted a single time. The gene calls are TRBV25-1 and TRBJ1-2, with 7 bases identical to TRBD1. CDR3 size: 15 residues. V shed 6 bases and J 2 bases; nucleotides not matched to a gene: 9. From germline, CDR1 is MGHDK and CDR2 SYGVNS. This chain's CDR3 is CASSRRAGGNYGYTF. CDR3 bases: TGTGCCAGCAGCCGAAGGGCAGGGGGAAACTATGGCTACACCTTC.

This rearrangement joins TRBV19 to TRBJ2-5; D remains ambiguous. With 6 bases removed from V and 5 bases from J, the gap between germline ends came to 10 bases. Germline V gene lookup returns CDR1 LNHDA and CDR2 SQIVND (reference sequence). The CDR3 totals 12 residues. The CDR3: CASSPSRETQYF. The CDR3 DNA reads TGTGCCAGTAGCCCTTCCCGGGAGACCCAGTACTTC.

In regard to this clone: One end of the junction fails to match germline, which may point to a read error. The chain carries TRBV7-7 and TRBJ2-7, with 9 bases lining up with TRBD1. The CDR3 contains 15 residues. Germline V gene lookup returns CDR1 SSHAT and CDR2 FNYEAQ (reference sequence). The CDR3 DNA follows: TGTGCTAGCAGCTTAGGAGACAGGGGGGGGTACGAGCAGTACTTC. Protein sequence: CASSLGDRGGYEQYF. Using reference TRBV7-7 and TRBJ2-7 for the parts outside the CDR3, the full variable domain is GAGVSQSPRYKVTKRGQDVTLRCDPISSHATLYWYQQALGQGPEFLTYFNYEAQPDKSGLPSDRFSAERPEGSISTLTIQRTEQRDSAMYRCASSLGDRGGYEQYFGPGTRLTVT.

The chain's CDR3 is CASRGRGAYGYTF. CDR3 in DNA: TGTGCCAGTAGAGGCAGGGGGGCCTATGGCTACACCTTC. This chain joins TRBV19 and TRBJ1-2; the match to TRBD1 covers 7 bases. The V and J ends lost 6 bases and 4 bases, in that order; junction bases with no gene match: 5. The germline CDR1 and CDR2 sequences are LNHDA and SQIVND (reference sequence). This CDR3 has 13 residues. The variable domain in full, with the rest retrieved from reference TRBV19 and TRBJ1-2, is DGGITQSPKYLFRKEGQNVTLSCEQNLNHDAMYWYRQDPGQGLRLIYYSQIVNDFQKGDIAEGYSVSREKKESFPLTVTSAQKNPTAFYLCASRGRGAYGYTFGSGTRLTVV.

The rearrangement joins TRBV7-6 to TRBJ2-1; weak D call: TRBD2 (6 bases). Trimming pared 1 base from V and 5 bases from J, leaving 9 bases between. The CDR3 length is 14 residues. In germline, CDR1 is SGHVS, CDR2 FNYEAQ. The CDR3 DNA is TGTGCCAGCAGCTTAGGCGGGATTAACAATGAGCAGTTCTTC. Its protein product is CASSLGGINNEQFF.

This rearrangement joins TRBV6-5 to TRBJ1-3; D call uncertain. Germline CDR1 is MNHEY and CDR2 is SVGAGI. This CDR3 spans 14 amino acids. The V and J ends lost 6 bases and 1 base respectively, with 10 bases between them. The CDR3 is CASRVYGSGNTIYF. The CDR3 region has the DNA TGTGCCAGCAGGGTCTACGGGTCTGGAAACACCATATATTTT.

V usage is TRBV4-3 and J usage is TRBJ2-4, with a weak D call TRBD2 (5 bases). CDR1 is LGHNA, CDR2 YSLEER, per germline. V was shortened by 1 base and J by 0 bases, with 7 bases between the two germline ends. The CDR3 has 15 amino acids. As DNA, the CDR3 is TGCGCCAGCAGCCAAGTGGGGAGAGCCAAAAACATTCAGTACTTC. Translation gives CASSQVGRAKNIQYF.

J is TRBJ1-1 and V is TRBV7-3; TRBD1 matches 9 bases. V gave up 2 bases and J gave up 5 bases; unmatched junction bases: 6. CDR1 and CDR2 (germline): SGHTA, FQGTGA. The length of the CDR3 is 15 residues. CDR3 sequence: CASSLWDRVETEAFF. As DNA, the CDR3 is TGTGCCAGCAGCTTATGGGACAGGGTTGAAACTGAAGCTTTCTTT.

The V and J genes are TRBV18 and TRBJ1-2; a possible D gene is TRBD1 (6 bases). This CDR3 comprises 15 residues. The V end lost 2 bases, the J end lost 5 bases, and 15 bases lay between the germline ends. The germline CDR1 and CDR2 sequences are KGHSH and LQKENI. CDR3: CASSPGQSRRYGYTF. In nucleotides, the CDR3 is TGTGCCAGCTCACCAGGACAGTCCCGACGGTATGGCTACACCTTC.